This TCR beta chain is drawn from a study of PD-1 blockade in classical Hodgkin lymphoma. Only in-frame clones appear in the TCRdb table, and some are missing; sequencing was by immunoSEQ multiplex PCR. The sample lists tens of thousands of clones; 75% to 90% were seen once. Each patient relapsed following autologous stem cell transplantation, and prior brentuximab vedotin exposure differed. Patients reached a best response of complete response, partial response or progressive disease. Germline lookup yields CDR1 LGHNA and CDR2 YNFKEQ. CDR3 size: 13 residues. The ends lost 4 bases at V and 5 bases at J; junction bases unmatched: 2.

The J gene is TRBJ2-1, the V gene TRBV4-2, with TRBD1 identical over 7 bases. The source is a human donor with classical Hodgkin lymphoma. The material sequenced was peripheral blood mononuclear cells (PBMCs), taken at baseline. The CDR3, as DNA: TGTGCCAGCAGCCTCGGACAGGACAATGAGCAGTTCTTC. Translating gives CASSLGQDNEQFF.